This TCR beta chain was profiled in a study of T cell responses to AZD1222 COVID-19 vaccine. Study-level findings and limits: Clonal diversity was possibly underestimated, and the donors were mostly white British, with more females. Dominant CD4 TCR responses targeted spike regions 160-218 and 743-854. Spike-specific TCR breadth and depth went up after people got two AZD1222 doses. Baseline testing showed seropositivity in only a handful of AZD1222 recipients.

The method was immunoSEQ multiplex PCR; TCRdb's version includes in-frame clones alone and lacks a portion of them. The table includes about 79,000 clones, 90% to 95% detected once. Concerning this clone itself: Its antigen is currently unknown.

V shed 4 bases, J shed 6 bases, and the junction held 5 bases outside the gene matches. The CDR3 loop spans 14 amino acids. Germline loops: CDR1 SGHTS, CDR2 YDEGEE. The sequenced sample was peripheral blood, obtained on day 0 of MenACWY control vaccination. This sequence was found in an adult in good health. The chain recombines TRBV5-8 with TRBJ2-7; 12 positions match TRBD1. The CDR3 region is CASSPGTGGSEQYF. The CDR3, as DNA: TGTGCCAGCAGCCCCGGGACAGGGGGCTCCGAGCAGTACTTC.